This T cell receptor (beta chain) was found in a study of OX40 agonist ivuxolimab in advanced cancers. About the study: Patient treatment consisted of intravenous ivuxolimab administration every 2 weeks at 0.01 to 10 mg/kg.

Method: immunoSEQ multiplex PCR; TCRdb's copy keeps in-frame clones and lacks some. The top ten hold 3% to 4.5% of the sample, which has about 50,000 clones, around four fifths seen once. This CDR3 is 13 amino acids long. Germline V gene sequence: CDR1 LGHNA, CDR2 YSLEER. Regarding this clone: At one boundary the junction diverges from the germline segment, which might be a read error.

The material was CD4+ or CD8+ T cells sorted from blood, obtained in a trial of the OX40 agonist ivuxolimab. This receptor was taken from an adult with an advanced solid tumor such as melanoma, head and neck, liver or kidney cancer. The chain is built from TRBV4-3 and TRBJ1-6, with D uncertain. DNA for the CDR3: TGCGCCAGCAGCCAAGATTATAGTTCACCCCTCCACTTT. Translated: CASSQDYSSPLHF.